The next 29 T cell receptor beta chains were all read from a single sample in a study of blood T cell repertoires in COVID-19. TCRdb keeps only in-frame clones here, not all; method: immunoSEQ multiplex PCR. The table lists a few hundred thousand clones, less than 90% of them singletons. Material: peripheral blood. Source of these receptors: a man aged 55 to 70 who had recovered from COVID-19.

The rearrangement uses TRBV27 and TRBJ1-2; D unresolved. Trimming took 4 bases from V and 2 from J, leaving 8 bases between them. Germline CDR1 is MNHEY and CDR2 is SMNVEV (reference sequence). The CDR3 spans 13 residues. As DNA, the CDR3 is TGTGCCAGCAGTTACAGCAGAAACTATGGCTACACCTTC. This sequence encodes CASSYSRNYGYTF.

The chain employs TRBV10-3 and TRBJ1-6; 9 positions match TRBD1. Germline CDR1 is ENHRY and CDR2 is SYGVKD. V shed 4 bases, J shed 9 bases, and the junction held 7 bases outside the gene matches. The CDR3 is 15 amino acids. CDR3 protein: CAISAKDRGFSPLHF. The CDR3 region has the DNA TGTGCCATCAGTGCCAAGGACAGGGGATTTTCACCCCTCCACTTT.

The chain combines TRBV11-1 with TRBJ1-4; maybe TRBD1 (6 bases). The germline CDR1 and CDR2 sequences are SGHAT and FQDESV (reference sequence). The CDR3 is 15 residues long. V was trimmed by 3 bases and J by 0 bases, leaving 8 bases between them. The CDR3 region has the DNA TGTGCCAGCAGCTTGGACAGTGCAACTAATGAAAAACTGTTTTTT. It specifies CASSLDSATNEKLFF.

The rearrangement uses TRBV19 and TRBJ1-6; D perhaps matches TRBD1 (6 bases). CDR1 is LNHDA, CDR2 SQIVND, per germline (reference sequence). V was shortened by 2 bases and J by 0 bases, with 17 bases between the two germline ends. This CDR3 has 19 amino acids. The CDR3 bases are TGTGCCAGTAGTATATCGGGACCGGGACAAAGCTCCTATAATTCACCCCTCCACTTT. This sequence encodes CASSISGPGQSSYNSPLHF.

The chain couples TRBV5-6 to TRBJ1-4, with TRBD1 matching over 8 bases. V was clipped by 4 bases and J by 12 bases; unmatched bases: 11. Germline assignment: CDR1 SGHDT and CDR2 YYEEEE. There are 14 residues in the CDR3. Here the CDR3 DNA reads TGTGCCAGCAGCGCGGGACAGGCCATATGGGAACTGTTTTTT. It codes for CASSAGQAIWELFF.

The chain employs TRBV18 and TRBJ1-6, with D tentatively TRBD1 (5 bases). With 1 base removed from V and 8 bases from J, the gap between germline ends came to 15 bases. CDR3 length: 16 amino acids. The germline V gene has CDR1 KGHSH and CDR2 LQKENI. The CDR3 sequence: CASSPLEGGAYSPLHF. Written as DNA, the CDR3 is TGTGCCAGCTCACCACTTGAGGGAGGGGCTTATTCACCCCTCCACTTT. Drawing the rest from reference TRBV18 and TRBJ1-6, the complete variable domain is NAGVMQNPRHLVRRRGQEARLRCSPMKGHSHVYWYRQLPEEGLKFMVYLQKENIIDESGMPKERFSAEFPKEGPSILRIQQVVRGDSAAYFCASSPLEGGAYSPLHFGNGTRLTVT.

This sequence joins TRBV19 and TRBJ2-1; 11 bases agree with TRBD2. The V and J ends lost 5 bases and 0 bases, in that order; junction bases with no gene match: 18. This CDR3 region has 21 residues. Germline-derived CDR1 and CDR2 are LNHDA and SQIVND (reference sequence). This chain's CDR3 is CASSAPAGVTSGVTSYNEQFF. DNA for the CDR3: TGTGCCAGTAGTGCGCCCGCCGGGGTGACTAGCGGGGTTACCTCCTACAATGAGCAGTTCTTC.

The chain employs TRBV7-2 and TRBJ1-6; D unclear. The CDR3 extends over 15 amino acids. Germline assignment: CDR1 SGHTA and CDR2 FQGNSA. V lost 4 bases to trimming and J lost 10 bases, with 17 bases between them. For the CDR3, the DNA is TGTGCCAGCAGCTCCTCTCGGGAGGGCTCCTCACCCCTCCACTTT. Its translation is CASSSSREGSSPLHF. The full variable domain, with the rest looked up from reference TRBV7-2 and TRBJ1-6, is GAGVSQSPSNKVTEKGKDVELRCDPISGHTALYWYRQSLGQGLEFLIYFQGNSAPDKSGLPSDRFSAERTGGSVSTLTIQRTQQEDSAVYLCASSSSREGSSPLHFGNGTRLTVT.

This chain connects TRBV2 to TRBJ1-3; D perhaps matches TRBD1 (5 bases). Trimming shortened V by 7 bases and J by 3 bases, and 10 bases separated the two germline ends. Germline loops: CDR1 SNHLY, CDR2 FYNNEI. This CDR3 comprises 13 residues. CDR3 DNA sequence: TGTGCCAGCAAGGGGCGCTTTGGAAACACCATATATTTT. Amino acids: CASKGRFGNTIYF. Full variable domain (outside the CDR3, taken from reference TRBV2 and TRBJ1-3): EPEVTQTPSHQVTQMGQEVILRCVPISNHLYFYWYRQILGQKVEFLVSFYNNEISEKSEIFDDQFSVERPDGSNFTLKIRSTKLEDSAMYFCASKGRFGNTIYFGEGSWLTVV.

This clone was counted a single time. The CDR3 bases are TGTGCCAGCAGCTCCTCGACGGGGGATAACTACGAGCAGTACTTC. Amino acids: CASSSSTGDNYEQYF. The chain carries TRBV11-2 and TRBJ2-7, with D perhaps TRBD2 (6 bases). The V and J ends lost 4 bases and 3 bases respectively, with 16 bases between them. This CDR3 comprises 15 residues. Germline V CDR1 and CDR2: SGHAT, FQNNGV.

This sequence joins TRBV30 and TRBJ2-7; tentative D call: TRBD1 (6 bases). Trimming removed 3 bases at V and 6 bases at J, with 12 bases between. The CDR3 loop spans 12 amino acids. Germline V gene sequence: CDR1 GTSNPN, CDR2 SVGIG (reference sequence). CDR3 nucleotide sequence: TGTGCCTGGAGACGGGACAATAGCGAGCAGTACTTC. Its translation is CAWRRDNSEQYF.

The rearrangement uses TRBV10-2 and TRBJ1-5, with D unclear. The CDR3 is 14 amino acids. Per the germline V gene, CDR1 is WSHSY and CDR2 is SAAADI. The V end was cut by 3 bases, the J end by 1 base, with 7 bases between. The CDR3 sequence: CASSEIQSNQPQHF. The CDR3 DNA reads as TGCGCCAGCAGTGAAATACAGAGCAATCAGCCCCAGCATTTT.

This clone was seen a single time. The chain combines TRBV12-3 or TRBV12-4 with TRBJ2-3, with 7 bases fitting TRBD2. V was pared by 3 bases and J by 7 bases, with 4 bases of the junction left unmatched. This CDR3 has 13 residues. The CDR3 DNA follows: TGTGCCAGCAGTTTCGGGGGGAGCTATACGCAGTATTTT. Translation: CASSFGGSYTQYF.

The gene calls are TRBV13 and TRBJ2-7; 11 bases agree with TRBD1. V was pared by 4 bases and J by 7 bases, with 9 bases of the junction left unmatched. Germline-derived CDR1 and CDR2 are PRHDT and FYEKMQ (reference sequence). This CDR3 is built from 15 residues. The CDR3 sequence is CASSSPGQGAVEQYF. DNA for the CDR3: TGTGCCAGCAGCTCGCCCGGACAGGGGGCGGTGGAGCAGTACTTC.

This chain links TRBV1 with TRBJ2-2; the table names TRBD2, a call not compared with the DNA. TRBV1 is reported as a pseudogene. The CDR3 spans 16 residues. The CDR3 DNA follows: TGCACCAGCAGCCAAAATCGTACTAGCGGCACCGGGGAGCTGTTTTTT. This encodes CTSSQNRTSGTGELFF.

This clone was counted a single time. V is TRBV6-1 and J is TRBJ1-3, with a weak D call TRBD1 (5 bases). CDR1 is MNHNS and CDR2 is SASEGT in the germline V gene. CDR3 size: 15 residues. V gave up 2 bases and J gave up 0 bases, with 8 bases separating them. CDR3 bases: TGTGCCAGCAGTGAACGACAGATCTCTGGAAACACCATATATTTT. Translated: CASSERQISGNTIYF.

The chain joins TRBV9 to TRBJ2-5; D not certain. Trimming shortened V by 4 bases and J by 2 bases, and 15 bases separated the two germline ends. The germline CDR1 and CDR2 sequences are SGDLS and YYNGEE. CDR3 length: 15 amino acids. The CDR3 reads CASSSSLTTQETQYF. The CDR3 region has the DNA TGTGCCAGCAGCTCTAGTCTCACTACGCAAGAGACCCAGTACTTC.

This clone occurred once. The chain is built from TRBV4-2 and TRBJ1-4; no clear D gene. CDR1 is LGHNA, CDR2 YNFKEQ, per germline. The CDR3 runs 17 residues. V gave up 3 bases and J gave up 3 bases, with 17 bases separating them. DNA for the CDR3: TGTGCCAGCAGCCAGGCCAGAGGAGGGCTCTCTAATGAAAAACTGTTTTTT. It codes for CASSQARGGLSNEKLFF.

The V gene is TRBV2, the J gene TRBJ2-1; a possible D gene is TRBD1 (5 bases). Deletions cut 9 bases from V and 1 base from J, with 16 bases between. This CDR3 spans 15 amino acids. From germline, CDR1 is SNHLY and CDR2 FYNNEI. The CDR3 DNA reads as TGTGCCAGTAACCAAAACCCAGGGTCCTACAATGAGCAGTTCTTC. Translation gives CASNQNPGSYNEQFF.

The chain joins TRBV4-1 to TRBJ2-1; TRBD2 matches 7 bases. From germline, CDR1 is MGHRA and CDR2 YSYEKL. The CDR3 extends over 15 amino acids. V shed 4 bases and J 5 bases; nucleotides not matched to a gene: 8. The chain's CDR3 is CASSRGGGADNEQFF. The CDR3 nucleotides read TGCGCCAGCAGCCGCGGCGGGGGAGCCGACAATGAGCAGTTCTTC.

This chain links TRBV21-1 with TRBJ2-7; TRBD2, the table's D call, lacks a check against the DNA. TRBV21-1 is tagged as a pseudogene. The CDR3 contains 15 residues. The CDR3 nucleotides are TGTGCCAGCAGCCCCGGGACTAGCGGGGCCTACGAGCAGTACTTC. Protein: CASSPGTSGAYEQYF.

This clone has only a few counts. This rearrangement joins TRBV5-4 to TRBJ1-2, with TRBD1 matching over 7 bases. Germline V lookup: CDR1 SGHNT, CDR2 YYREEE (reference sequence). The CDR3 covers 13 residues. With V trimmed by 3 bases and J by 5 bases, 4 bases remained unmatched. The CDR3 nucleotides are TGTGCCAGCAGCTCACAGGGGCGGTATGGCTACACCTTC. Translated, it gives CASSSQGRYGYTF.

This chain links TRBV7-9 with TRBJ1-1, with D perhaps TRBD1 (6 bases). There are 13 residues in the CDR3. The V gene lost 5 bases and the J gene lost 5 bases, with 12 bases spanning the gap. CDR1 and CDR2 from the germline V gene are SEHNR and FQNEAQ (reference sequence). The CDR3 here is CASSLVQGTEAFF. The CDR3 DNA reads TGTGCCAGCAGCCTTGTACAGGGTACTGAAGCTTTCTTT.

The rearrangement joins TRBV29-1 to TRBJ1-4; D gene unclear. CDR1 is SQVTM, CDR2 ANQGSEA, per germline. With 7 bases removed from V and 6 bases from J, the gap between germline ends came to 6 bases. The length of the CDR3 is 10 residues. Here the CDR3 DNA reads TGCAGCGCCGGGGATGAAAAACTGTTTTTT. It yields the protein CSAGDEKLFF.

The V gene is TRBV3-1 (or the pseudogene TRBV3-2), the J gene TRBJ2-5; D not certain. V lost 0 bases and J lost 0, with 17 bases in between. CDR1 and CDR2 (germline): LGHDT, YNNKEL (reference sequence). The CDR3 is made up of 18 amino acids. The CDR3 loop reads CASSQEGRNHWYQETQYF. CDR3 in DNA: TGTGCCAGCAGCCAAGAAGGCAGGAACCATTGGTACCAAGAGACCCAGTACTTC.

This sequence joins TRBV6-4 and TRBJ1-1; TRBD1 aligns across 9 bases. J lost 4 bases, V lost 6 bases, and 9 bases had no gene match. CDR3 length: 15 amino acids. Per germline, CDR1 MRHNA and CDR2 SNTAGT. The CDR3: CASREGTGIRTEAFF. DNA of the CDR3: TGTGCCAGCAGAGAAGGGACAGGGATTCGCACTGAAGCTTTCTTT.

This chain uses TRBV14 with TRBJ1-2; D is unclear. CDR1 is SGHDN and CDR2 is FVKESK in the germline V gene. The CDR3 covers 19 residues. The V end lost 1 base, the J end lost 0 bases, and 21 bases lay between the germline ends. The CDR3, as DNA: TGTGCCAGCAGCCAAGGTCTAGTGAAGTCGCCTGTCCCTAACTATGGCTACACCTTC. Translation: CASSQGLVKSPVPNYGYTF.

The rearrangement uses TRBV4-2 and TRBJ2-7; 12 bases agree with TRBD1. The CDR3 is made up of 14 amino acids. The germline V gene encodes CDR1 LGHNA and CDR2 YNFKEQ. Losses at the gene ends were 1 base for V and 9 bases for J; bases not matched to a gene: 4. CDR3 DNA: TGTGCCAGCAGCCAAGGGGACAGGGGGCGGGGGCAGTACTTC. Translation: CASSQGDRGRGQYF.

This clone appeared once. The chain has TRBV7-9 and TRBJ1-5; D ambiguous. The CDR3 covers 14 residues. The germline V gene has CDR1 SEHNR and CDR2 FQNEAQ (reference sequence). V gave up 1 base and J gave up 3 bases, with 7 bases separating them. The CDR3 bases are TGTGCCAGCAGCTTAGGCCAGGACAATCAGCCCCAGCATTTT. Translating gives CASSLGQDNQPQHF.